The clone carrying this T cell receptor (beta chain) has only a few counts. The antigen remains undetermined. The sample originates from a study of T cells in Graves' hyperthyroidism and ophthalmopathy. The diagnostic basis comprised clinical symptoms, serum thyroxine and TRAb, thyroid ultrasound and orbital computed tomography. Any symptoms of ophthalmopathy came after the first hyperthyroidism diagnosis, from which the blood sample dates. Findings and limits, study-wide: Within blood appeared most thyroid clonotypes that had expanded above 0.001.

CDR1 is LGHDT and CDR2 is YNNKEL in the germline V gene (reference sequence). The V gene lost 1 base and the J gene lost 3 bases, with 10 bases spanning the gap. The CDR3 has 15 amino acids. RNA transcripts provided the source from which TCR beta CDR3 regions were amplified. First-round RT-PCR targeting the TCR CDR3 was performed with the HTBI primer set. TCRdb processed the multiplex PCR reads anew with MiXCR; each CDR3 protein has one entry. The repertoire includes approximately 720,000 distinct CDR3 sequences, 15% to 20% of them detected once, and approximately 15% sits in the top ten. The sequence was obtained from a woman in her forties or fifties with Graves' hyperthyroidism that later progressed to Graves' ophthalmopathy. Sequenced material: blood. V is TRBV3-1 and J is TRBJ2-1; D perhaps matches TRBD1 (6 bases). Written as DNA, the CDR3 is TGTGCCAGCAGCCAAGCAAGACAGGTCTACAATGAGCAGTTCTTC. Its translation is CASSQARQVYNEQFF.